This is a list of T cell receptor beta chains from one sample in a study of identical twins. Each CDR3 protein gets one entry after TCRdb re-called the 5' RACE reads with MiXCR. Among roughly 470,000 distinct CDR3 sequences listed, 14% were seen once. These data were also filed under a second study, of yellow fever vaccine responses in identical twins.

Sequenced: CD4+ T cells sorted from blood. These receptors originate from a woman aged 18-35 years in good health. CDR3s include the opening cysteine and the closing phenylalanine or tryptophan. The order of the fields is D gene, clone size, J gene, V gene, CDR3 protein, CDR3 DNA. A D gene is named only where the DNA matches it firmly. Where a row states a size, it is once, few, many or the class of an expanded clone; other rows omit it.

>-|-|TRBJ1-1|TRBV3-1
CASSQFVDTEAFF
TGTGCCAGCAGCCAATTCGTAGACACTGAAGCTTTCTTT
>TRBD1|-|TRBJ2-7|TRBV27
CTSSPRGQELYEQYF
TGCACCAGCAGCCCGAGGGGACAGGAGCTCTACGAGCAGTACTTC
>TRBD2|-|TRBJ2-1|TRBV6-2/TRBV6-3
CASSYSGLAGAIYNEQFF
TGTGCCAGCAGTTACTCTGGGCTAGCGGGAGCGATCTACAATGAGCAGTTCTTC
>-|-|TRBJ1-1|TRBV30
CAWSLPTEAFF
TGTGCCTGGAGCCTACCCACTGAAGCTTTCTTT
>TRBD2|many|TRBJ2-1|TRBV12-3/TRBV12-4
CASRPRLAGSVINEQFF
TGTGCCAGCAGGCCACGACTAGCGGGGAGTGTGATCAATGAGCAGTTCTTC
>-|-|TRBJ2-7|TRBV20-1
CSIAGSSYEQYF
TGCAGTATCGCAGGAAGCTCCTACGAGCAGTACTTC
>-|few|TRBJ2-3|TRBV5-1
CASAGRGDGTDTQYF
TGCGCCAGCGCCGGGCGGGGCGACGGCACAGATACGCAGTATTTT
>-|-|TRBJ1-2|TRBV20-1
CSATGLYGYTF
TGCAGTGCTACAGGGCTCTATGGCTACACCTTC
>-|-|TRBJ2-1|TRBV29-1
CSSIRSYNEQFF
TGCAGCTCTATACGCTCCTACAATGAGCAGTTCTTC
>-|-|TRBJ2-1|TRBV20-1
CSASKWGENVKFFYNEQFF
TGCAGTGCTAGTAAGTGGGGCGAAAATGTGAAGTTCTTCTACAATGAGCAGTTCTTC
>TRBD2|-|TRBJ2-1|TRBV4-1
CASSQETIDRAGGGWGYNEQFF
TGCGCCAGCAGCCAAGAAACGATCGACCGAGCGGGAGGGGGTTGGGGCTACAATGAGCAGTTCTTC
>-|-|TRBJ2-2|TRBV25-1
CASKPGPNTGELFF
TGTGCCAGCAAGCCAGGACCGAACACCGGGGAGCTGTTTTTT
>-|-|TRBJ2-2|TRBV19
CASNGGWNTGELFF
TGTGCCAGTAACGGGGGCTGGAACACCGGGGAGCTGTTTTTT
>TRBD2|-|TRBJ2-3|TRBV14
CASSQDWSGRAGGDTQYF
TGTGCCAGCAGCCAAGATTGGAGCGGGAGGGCCGGGGGCGATACGCAGTATTTT
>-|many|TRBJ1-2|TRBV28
CASSLLGFYGYTF
TGTGCCAGCAGTTTACTGGGTTTCTATGGCTACACCTTC
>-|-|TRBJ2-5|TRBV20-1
CSANLVYQETQYF
TGCAGTGCTAATCTAGTGTACCAAGAGACCCAGTACTTC
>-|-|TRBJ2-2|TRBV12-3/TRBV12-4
CASSLLSLAGELFF
TGTGCCAGCAGTTTATTAAGTCTAGCCGGGGAGCTGTTTTTT
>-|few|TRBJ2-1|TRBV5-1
CASSPPPGADEQFF
TGCGCCAGCAGCCCCCCCCCGGGAGCTGATGAGCAGTTCTTC
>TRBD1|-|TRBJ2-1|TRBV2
CASTEPRTGGWWQFF
TGTGCCAGCACTGAACCGCGGACAGGGGGATGGTGGCAGTTCTTC
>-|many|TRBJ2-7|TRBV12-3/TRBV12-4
CASSLISYEQYF
TGTGCCAGCAGTTTAATCTCCTACGAGCAGTACTTC
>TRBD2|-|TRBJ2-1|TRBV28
CASALVAGEQFF
TGTGCCAGTGCCCTAGTAGCGGGAGAGCAGTTCTTC
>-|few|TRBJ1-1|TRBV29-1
CSATTGMNTEAFF
TGCAGCGCCACGACGGGGATGAACACTGAAGCTTTCTTT
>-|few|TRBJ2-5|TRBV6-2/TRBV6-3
CASSNTFETQYF
TGTGCCAGCAGTAACACCTTTGAGACCCAGTACTTC
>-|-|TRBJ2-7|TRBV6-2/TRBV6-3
CASSYSQSGFDYEQYF
TGTGCCAGCAGTTACTCGCAGTCTGGGTTTGATTACGAGCAGTACTTC
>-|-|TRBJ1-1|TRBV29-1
CSVRRLNTEAFF
TGCAGCGTACGGAGGTTGAACACTGAAGCTTTCTTT
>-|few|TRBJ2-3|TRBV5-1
CASSLSIVGVWSDTQYF
TGCGCCAGCAGCTTGAGCATTGTGGGGGTTTGGTCAGATACGCAGTATTTT
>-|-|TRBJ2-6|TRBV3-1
CASTGRSSGANVLTF
TGTGCCAGCACGGGCAGATCCTCTGGGGCCAACGTCCTGACTTTC
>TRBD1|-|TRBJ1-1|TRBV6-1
CASSPDMVQGANTEAFF
TGTGCCAGCAGTCCCGACATGGTGCAGGGGGCGAACACTGAAGCTTTCTTT
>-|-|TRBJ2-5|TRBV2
CASRYNQETQYF
TGTGCCAGCAGGTACAACCAAGAGACCCAGTACTTC
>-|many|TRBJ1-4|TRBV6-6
CASSARNEKLFF
TGTGCCAGCAGCGCTCGGAATGAAAAACTGTTTTTT
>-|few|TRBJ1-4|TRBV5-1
CASSLGQNDEKLFF
TGCGCCAGCAGCTTGGGACAGAATGATGAAAAACTGTTTTTT
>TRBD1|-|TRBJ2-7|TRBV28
CASSIPGQGYFEQYF
TGTGCCAGCAGTATTCCGGGACAGGGTTATTTCGAGCAGTACTTC
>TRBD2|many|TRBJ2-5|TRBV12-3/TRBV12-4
CASSLLRSGGQETQYF
TGTGCCAGCAGTTTATTACGGAGCGGGGGGCAAGAGACCCAGTACTTC
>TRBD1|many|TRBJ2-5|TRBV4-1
CASSQEDRDQETQYF
TGCGCCAGCAGCCAAGAGGACAGGGACCAAGAGACCCAGTACTTC
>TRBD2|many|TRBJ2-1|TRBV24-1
CATSDFGGGYNEQFF
TGTGCCACCAGTGATTTTGGCGGGGGCTACAATGAGCAGTTCTTC
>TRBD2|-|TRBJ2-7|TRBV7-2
CASSLAGSGRAYEQYF
TGTGCCAGCAGCTTAGCAGGTAGCGGGAGGGCCTACGAGCAGTACTTC
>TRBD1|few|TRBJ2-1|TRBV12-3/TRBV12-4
CASSGTGASENEQFF
TGTGCCAGCAGTGGGACAGGGGCTTCGGAGAATGAGCAGTTCTTC
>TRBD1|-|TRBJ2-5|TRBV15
CATSRDKRTGPLEETQYF
TGTGCCACCAGCAGAGATAAGCGGACAGGGCCCCTTGAAGAGACCCAGTACTTC
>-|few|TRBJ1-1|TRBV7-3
CASSSQRNAEAFF
TGTGCCAGCAGCTCTCAGAGGAACGCTGAAGCTTTCTTT
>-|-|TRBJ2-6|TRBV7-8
CASSSGRASGANVLTF
TGTGCCAGCAGTTCGGGTCGGGCCTCTGGGGCCAACGTCCTGACTTTC
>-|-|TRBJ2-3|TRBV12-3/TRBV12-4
CASSSRRPRTGDTDTQYF
TGTGCCAGCAGTTCGAGACGACCCCGGACGGGTGACACAGATACGCAGTATTTT
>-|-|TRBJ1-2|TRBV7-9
CASSQTPTNYGYTF
TGTGCCAGCAGCCAGACCCCAACTAACTATGGCTACACCTTC
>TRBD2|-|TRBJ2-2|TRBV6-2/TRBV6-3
CASSSRLGLAGRELFF
TGTGCCAGCAGTTCCAGGCTCGGACTAGCGGGACGGGAGCTGTTTTTT
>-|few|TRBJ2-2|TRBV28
CASSRTAGYTGELFF
TGTGCCAGCAGTCGAACGGCGGGTTACACCGGGGAGCTGTTTTTT
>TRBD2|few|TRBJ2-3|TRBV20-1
CSARKPGLAGDTQYF
TGCAGTGCTAGAAAACCGGGACTAGCGGGGGATACGCAGTATTTT
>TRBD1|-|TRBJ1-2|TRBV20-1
CSARPNLRQGLGYTF
TGCAGTGCTAGACCCAATCTTAGACAGGGTTTAGGCTACACCTTC
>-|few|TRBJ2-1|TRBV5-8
CASSLALGRDLDEQFF
TGTGCCAGCAGCTTGGCCTTGGGCCGGGACCTGGATGAGCAGTTCTTC
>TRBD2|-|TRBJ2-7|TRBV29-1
CSVAGLAGGVEQYF
TGCAGCGTTGCGGGACTAGCGGGAGGTGTAGAGCAGTACTTC